Shown below are 8 T cell receptor beta chains from a single sample sequenced in a study of cytomegalovirus exposure and HLA in healthy donors. Researchers ran the PCR with 60 Vbeta and 13 Jbeta primers. Sequenced by immunoSEQ multiplex PCR; TCRdb stores in-frame clones only, minus some. This table has fewer than 200,000 clones, less than 85% appearing once. Sequencing was carried out using PBMCs. These receptors all come from a male donor in good health and CMV-seronegative.

The chain couples TRBV6-5 to TRBJ2-7, with TRBD1 matching over 8 bases. The CDR3 totals 14 residues. From germline, CDR1 is MNHEY and CDR2 SVGAGI. V trimming: 6 bases; J trimming: 6 bases; junction bases outside the gene matches: 10. CDR3 DNA: TGTGCCAGCAGCACCGGGACAGGTCGGGGCGAGCAGTACTTC. This gives the protein CASSTGTGRGEQYF.

CDR3 nucleotide sequence: TGCGCCAGCAGCCAAGGGTCTAGCGGGAGGGATACGCAGTATTTT. Its protein product is CASSQGSSGRDTQYF. This chain uses TRBV4-3 with TRBJ2-3; TRBD2 aligns across 11 bases. The V segment lost 1 base and the J segment 6 bases; nucleotides outside the gene matches: 3. Looked up from germline, CDR1 is LGHNA and CDR2 is YSLEER. CDR3 length: 15 residues.

The gene calls are TRBV9 and TRBJ2-3; D is possibly TRBD1 (6 bases). CDR1 is SGDLS and CDR2 is YYNGEE in the germline V gene. CDR3 length: 15 amino acids. The V end lost 0 bases, the J end lost 2 bases, and 10 bases lay between the germline ends. The CDR3 nucleotides read TGTGCCAGCAGCGTAGGACAGGCAAACACAGATACGCAGTATTTT. It yields the protein CASSVGQANTDTQYF.

J is TRBJ2-7 and V is TRBV30; 10 bases line up with TRBD1. Trimming at V came to 2 bases and at J to 4 bases, leaving 8 bases not matched to a gene. This CDR3 spans 15 amino acids. Germline lookup yields CDR1 GTSNPN and CDR2 SVGIG (reference sequence). The CDR3 reads CAWSTRQGAGYEQYF. In DNA, the CDR3 is TGTGCCTGGAGTACAAGACAGGGGGCGGGTTACGAGCAGTACTTC.

Only a few counts were recorded for this clone. The genes are TRBV28 and TRBJ2-7; 7 bases map to TRBD1. Germline assignment: CDR1 MDHEN and CDR2 SYDVKM. V lost 7 bases, J lost 0 bases, and 9 bases stayed unmatched. The CDR3 is 15 amino acids. The CDR3, as DNA: TGTGCCAGCACCCCGATAGGGGGCCTCTCCTACGAGCAGTACTTC. Translated, it gives CASTPIGGLSYEQYF.

The genes are TRBV7-9 and TRBJ2-7; the D is unclear. V dropped 5 bases and J dropped 2 bases, with 7 bases sitting between them. There are 12 residues in the CDR3. Germline CDR1 and CDR2: SEHNR and FQNEAQ (reference sequence). The CDR3 protein is CASSRQTYEQYF. The CDR3 bases are TGTGCCAGCAGCCGCCAGACCTACGAGCAGTACTTC. Supplemented by reference TRBV7-9 and TRBJ2-7, the full variable domain reads DTGVSQNPRHKITKRGQNVTFRCDPISEHNRLYWYRQTLGQGPEFLTYFQNEAQLEKSRLLSDRFSAERPKGSFSTLEIQRTEQGDSAMYLCASSRQTYEQYFGPGTRLTVT.

This chain uses TRBV19 with TRBJ2-7, with a tentative D call TRBD1 (5 bases). This CDR3 region has 14 residues. Germline V gene lookup returns CDR1 LNHDA and CDR2 SQIVND (reference sequence). V dropped 3 bases and J dropped 1 base, with 10 bases sitting between them. The CDR3, as DNA: TGTGCCAGTAGTATTCAAACAGGATCCTACGAGCAGTACTTC. Amino acids: CASSIQTGSYEQYF.

The rearrangement uses TRBV12-5 and TRBJ1-3; 9 bases fit TRBD1. The V and J ends lost 6 bases and 3 bases, in that order; junction bases with no gene match: 9. The CDR3 sequence is 16 residues long. The germline CDR1 and CDR2 sequences are LGHNT and FRNRAP. CDR3 sequence (DNA): TGTGCTAGTGGGGATCGGACAGGGGCCGGTGGAAACACCATATATTTT. Its translation: CASGDRTGAGGNTIYF. The variable domain in full, completed from reference TRBV12-5 and TRBJ1-3, reads DARVTQTPRHKVTEMGQEVTMRCQPILGHNTVFWYRQTMMQGLELLAYFRNRAPLDDSGMPKDRFSAEMPDATLATLKIQPSEPRDSAVYFCASGDRTGAGGNTIYFGEGSWLTVV.